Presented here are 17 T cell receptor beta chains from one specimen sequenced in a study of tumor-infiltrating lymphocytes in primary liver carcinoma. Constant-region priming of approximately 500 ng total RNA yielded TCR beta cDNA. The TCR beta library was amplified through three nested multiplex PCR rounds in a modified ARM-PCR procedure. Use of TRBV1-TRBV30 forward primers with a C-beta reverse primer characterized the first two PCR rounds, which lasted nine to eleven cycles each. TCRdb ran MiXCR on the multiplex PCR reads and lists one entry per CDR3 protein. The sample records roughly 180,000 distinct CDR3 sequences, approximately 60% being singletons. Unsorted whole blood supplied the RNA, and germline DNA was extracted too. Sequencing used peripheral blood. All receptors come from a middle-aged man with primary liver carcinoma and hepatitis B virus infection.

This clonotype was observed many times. In nucleotides, the CDR3 is TGTGCCAGCAGCCTCGACGAGGTCTACGAGCAGTACTTC. Translating it yields CASSLDEVYEQYF. The chain employs TRBV11-2 and TRBJ2-7, with D unclear. The germline V and J ends were trimmed by 5 bases and 3 bases, with 11 bases remaining between them. CDR1 is SGHAT and CDR2 is FQNNGV in the germline V gene. The CDR3 totals 13 residues.

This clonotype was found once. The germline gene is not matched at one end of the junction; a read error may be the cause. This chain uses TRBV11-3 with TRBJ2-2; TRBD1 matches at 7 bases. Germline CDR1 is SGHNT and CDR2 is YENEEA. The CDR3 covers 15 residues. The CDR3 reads CVSSLGQDDTWGLFF. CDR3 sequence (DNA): TGTGTCAGCAGCTTAGGACAGGATGACACCTGGGGGCTGTTTTTT. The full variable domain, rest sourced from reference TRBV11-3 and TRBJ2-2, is EAGVVQSPRYKIIEKKQPVAFWCNPISGHNTLYWYLQNLGQGPELLIRYENEEAVDDSQLPKDRFSAERLKGVDSTLKIQPAELGDSAVYLCVSSLGQDDTWGLFFGEGSRLTVL.

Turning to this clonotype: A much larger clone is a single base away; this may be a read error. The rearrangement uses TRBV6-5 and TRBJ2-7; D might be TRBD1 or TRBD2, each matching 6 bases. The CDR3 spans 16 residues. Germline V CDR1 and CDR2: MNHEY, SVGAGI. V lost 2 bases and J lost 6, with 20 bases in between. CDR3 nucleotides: TGTGCCAGCAGTTACGGTCGTAGGGGGGCGACAGCCGAGCAGTACTTC. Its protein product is CASSYGRRGATAEQYF.

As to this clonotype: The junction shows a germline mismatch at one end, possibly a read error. For the CDR3, the DNA is TGTGCCAACAGCCAAGCCTGGGGGACTAGCACAGATACGCAGTATTTT. It encodes CANSQAWGTSTDTQYF. The chain links TRBV4-2 to TRBJ2-3; weak D call: TRBD2 (6 bases). The CDR3 contains 16 residues. The germline V gene encodes CDR1 LGHNA and CDR2 YNFKEQ.

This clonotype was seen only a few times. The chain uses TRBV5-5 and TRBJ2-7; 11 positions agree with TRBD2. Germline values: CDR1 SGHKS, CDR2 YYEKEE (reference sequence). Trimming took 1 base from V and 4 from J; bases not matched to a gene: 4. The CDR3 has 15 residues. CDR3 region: CASSLSLAGEYEQYF. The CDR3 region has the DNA TGTGCCAGCAGCTTGTCACTAGCGGGAGAGTACGAGCAGTACTTC.

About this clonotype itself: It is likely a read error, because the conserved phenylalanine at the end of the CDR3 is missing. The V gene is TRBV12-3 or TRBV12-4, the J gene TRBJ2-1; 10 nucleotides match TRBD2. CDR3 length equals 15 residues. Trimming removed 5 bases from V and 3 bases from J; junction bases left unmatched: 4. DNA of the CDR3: TGTGCCAGCAGTCACCCTAGCGGGAGCTACAATGAGCAGTTCTTA. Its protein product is CASSHPSGSYNEQFL.

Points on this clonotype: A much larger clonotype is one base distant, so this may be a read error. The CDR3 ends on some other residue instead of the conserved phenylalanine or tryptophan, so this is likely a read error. DNA for the CDR3: TGTGCCAGCAGCTTAGGACAGGGGTTACCAGAGACCCAGTACTCC. Translated, it gives CASSLGQGLPETQYS. The chain has TRBV11-2 and TRBJ2-5, with 8 bases that match TRBD1. The V gene's germline CDR1 is SGHAT and CDR2 FQNNGV. CDR3 length: 15 residues. Trimming removed 1 base from V and 4 bases from J; junction bases left unmatched: 5.

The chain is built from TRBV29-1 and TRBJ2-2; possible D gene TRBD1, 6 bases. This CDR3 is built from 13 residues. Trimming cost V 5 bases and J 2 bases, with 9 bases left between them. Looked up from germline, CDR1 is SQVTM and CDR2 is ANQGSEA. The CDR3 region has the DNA TGCAGCGTTAGACAGGAAAACACCGGGGAGCTGTTTTTT. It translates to CSVRQENTGELFF.

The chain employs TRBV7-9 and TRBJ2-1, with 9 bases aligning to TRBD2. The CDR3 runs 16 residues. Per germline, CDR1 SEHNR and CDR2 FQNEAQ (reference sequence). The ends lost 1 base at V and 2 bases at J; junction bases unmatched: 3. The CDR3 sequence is CASSLVAGATYNEQFF. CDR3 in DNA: TGTGCCAGCAGCTTAGTAGCGGGAGCAACCTACAATGAGCAGTTCTTC. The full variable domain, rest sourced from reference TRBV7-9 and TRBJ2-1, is DTGVSQNPRHKITKRGQNVTFRCDPISEHNRLYWYRQTLGQGPEFLTYFQNEAQLEKSRLLSDRFSAERPKGSFSTLEIQRTEQGDSAMYLCASSLVAGATYNEQFFGPGTRLTVL.

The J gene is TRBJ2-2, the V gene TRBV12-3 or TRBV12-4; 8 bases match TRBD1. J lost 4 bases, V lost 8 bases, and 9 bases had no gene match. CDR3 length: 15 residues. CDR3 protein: CASYGQGIGTGELFF. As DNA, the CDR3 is TGTGCCAGCTATGGACAGGGCATAGGCACCGGGGAGCTGTTTTTT.

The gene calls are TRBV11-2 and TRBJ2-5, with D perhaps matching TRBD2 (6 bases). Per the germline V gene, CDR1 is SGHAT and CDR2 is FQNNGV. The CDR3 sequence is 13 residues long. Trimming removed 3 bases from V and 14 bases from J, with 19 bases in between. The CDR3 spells CASSFMEGETYYF. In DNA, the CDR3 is TGTGCCAGCAGCTTTATGGAGGGAGAGACCTATTACTTC.

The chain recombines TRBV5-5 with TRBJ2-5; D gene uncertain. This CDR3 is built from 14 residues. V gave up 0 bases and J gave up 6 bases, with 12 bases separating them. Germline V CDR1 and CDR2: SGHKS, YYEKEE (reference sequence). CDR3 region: CASSLGDSRKTQYF. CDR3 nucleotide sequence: TGTGCCAGCAGCTTGGGGGATAGCAGGAAGACCCAGTACTTC.

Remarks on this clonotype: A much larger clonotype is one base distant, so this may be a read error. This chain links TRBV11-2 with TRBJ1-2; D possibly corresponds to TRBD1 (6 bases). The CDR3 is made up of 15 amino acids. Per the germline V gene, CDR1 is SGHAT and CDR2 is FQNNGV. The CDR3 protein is CVSSPSGGGAYGYTF. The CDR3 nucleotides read TGTGTCAGCAGCCCTTCTGGGGGGGGCGCCTATGGCTACACCTTC.

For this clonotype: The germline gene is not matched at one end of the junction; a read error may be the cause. Written as DNA, the CDR3 is TGTGCCACGCTGAACTCTGGGGCCGACGTCCTGACTTTC. Protein product: CATLNSGADVLTF. The chain couples TRBV10-3 to TRBJ2-6; tentative D call: TRBD1 (5 bases). CDR3 length: 13 amino acids. Germline V CDR1 and CDR2: ENHRY, SYGVKD.

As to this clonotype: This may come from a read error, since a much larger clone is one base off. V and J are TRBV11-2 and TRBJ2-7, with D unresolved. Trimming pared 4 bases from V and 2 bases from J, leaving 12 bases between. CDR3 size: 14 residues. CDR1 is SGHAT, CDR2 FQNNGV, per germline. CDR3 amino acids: CASSSGHNAYEQYF. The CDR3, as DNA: TGTGCCAGCAGCTCAGGTCACAACGCCTACGAGCAGTACTTC.

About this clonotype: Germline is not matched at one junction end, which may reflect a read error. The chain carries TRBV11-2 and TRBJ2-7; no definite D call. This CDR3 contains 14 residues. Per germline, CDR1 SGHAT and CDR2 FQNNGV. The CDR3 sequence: CACSLTDGAHGRYF. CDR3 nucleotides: TGTGCCTGCAGCTTAACCGACGGAGCCCACGGGCGGTACTTC.

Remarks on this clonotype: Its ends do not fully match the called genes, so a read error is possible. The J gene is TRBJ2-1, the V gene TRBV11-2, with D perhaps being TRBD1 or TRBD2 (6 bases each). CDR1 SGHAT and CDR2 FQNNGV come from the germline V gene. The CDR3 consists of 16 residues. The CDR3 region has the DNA TGTGCCAGCAGCTCGCCCGGTGGGGGGCCCTACGATGAGCAATTCTTC. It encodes CASSSPGGGPYDEQFF.